This record looks at one TCR beta chain sequence and its context. The PCR employed 60 Vbeta primers together with 13 Jbeta primers. Measured with immunoSEQ multiplex PCR; TCRdb has only the in-frame clones, and not every one. The profile covers some 110,000 clones, with 76% appearing a single time and roughly 16% taken by the ten largest. This entry comes from a study of cytomegalovirus exposure and HLA in healthy donors. Between the trimmed V and J ends, which lost 3 bases and 2 bases, there was a span of 20 bases. Germline CDR1 is MNHEY and CDR2 is SMNVEV (reference sequence). The CDR3 has 19 amino acids.

The sequenced sample was PBMCs. V usage is TRBV27 and J usage is TRBJ2-6; D might be TRBD2 (8 bases). The TCR was taken from a man aged 50-60 years in good health and CMV-seropositive. CDR3 nucleotide sequence: TGTGCCAGCAGTTTTATAGCGGGACAGTTTATTCCTGGGGCCAACGTCCTGACTTTC. Translated, it gives CASSFIAGQFIPGANVLTF.